The rows below give T cell receptor beta chains drawn from one sample of a study of blood T cell repertoires in COVID-19. Profiled with immunoSEQ multiplex PCR; TCRdb holds only in-frame clones, not every one. The data hold more than 300,000 clones, with roughly 90% observed a single time. Source material: PBMCs or T cells enriched from blood (not recorded which). Receptors originate from a woman in her thirties or forties who had been exposed to COVID-19. Each CDR3 is given with its conserved first and last residue. D genes are given only for firm matches. Expanded clones are given a class, and other clones once, few, many or no size at all.

cdr3_nt cdr3_aa v_call clone_size j_call d_call
TGTGCCAGCAGTTCGGATAGGGGAATGAGGAATTCACCCCTCCACTTT CASSSDRGMRNSPLHF TRBV5-6 once TRBJ1-6 .
TGTGCCAGCAGTGTTAAGGGGACAGAGGCCCTTGGAGGAGAGCAGTACTTC CASSVKGTEALGGEQYF TRBV6-4 . TRBJ2-7 TRBD1
TGTGCCAGCTCACCACCGGGCCTTAGCGGTAAAGAGCAGTACTTC CASSPPGLSGKEQYF TRBV18 . TRBJ2-7 .
TGTGCCAGCAGCTTAATGGTTGGGACAGGGACCGCACCCCTCCACTTT CASSLMVGTGTAPLHF TRBV7-2 . TRBJ1-6 TRBD1
TGTGCCAGCAGTTACGCCGGGATAGGCTACACCTTC CASSYAGIGYTF TRBV6-2/TRBV6-3 . TRBJ1-2 .
TGTGCCAGCAGCCTAGCGGGGCGAAGCACAGATACGCAGTATTTT CASSLAGRSTDTQYF TRBV7-9 . TRBJ2-3 TRBD2
TGTGCCACCAGCAGAGGGCAGGGGGCGGGGGAAGCTTTCTTT CATSRGQGAGEAFF TRBV15 . TRBJ1-1 TRBD1
TGTGCCAGCAGCTTAATCCCCGGACAGAATGAAGCTTTCTTT CASSLIPGQNEAFF TRBV11-2 . TRBJ1-1 .
TGTGCCAGCAGCTTGGGACCCCGGACTAGCGGGGTAACCCTGGAGCAGTACTTC CASSLGPRTSGVTLEQYF TRBV5-4 . TRBJ2-7 TRBD2
TGTGCCAGCTCCCCCTCCCCGACTTCCTACGAGCAGTACTTC CASSPSPTSYEQYF TRBV18 . TRBJ2-7 .
TGCGCCAGCACGCGACTCAAGCGGACTAACACTGAAGCTTTCTTT CASTRLKRTNTEAFF TRBV5-1 . TRBJ1-1 .
TGTGCCAGCAGTTTAGCGGGGGCTGGGACTGAAGCTTTCTTT CASSLAGAGTEAFF TRBV27 . TRBJ1-1 .
TGTGCCATCAGGGAATCGGGACAGATCAATGAGCAGTTCTTC CAIRESGQINEQFF TRBV10-3 . TRBJ2-1 TRBD1
TGTGCCAGTAGTATATACAGGGAGAGCAATCAGCCCCAGCATTTT CASSIYRESNQPQHF TRBV19 . TRBJ1-5 .
TGTGCCAGCAGCCCGAGGCGACTAGCGGGAGTCTACGAGCAGTACTTC CASSPRRLAGVYEQYF TRBV21-1 . TRBJ2-7 .
TGTGCCAGCAGCCAACAGCAAAGACCAGGGAATTGCCACTTT CASSQQQRPGNCHF TRBV6-1 . TRBJ1-6 .
TGTGCCACCAGCAGAGGACCCGTAACGAGGGCACCCCTCCACTTT CATSRGPVTRAPLHF TRBV15 . TRBJ1-6 .
TGTGCCACCAAAAATGACAGGGTAACCTACGAGCAGTACTTC CATKNDRVTYEQYF TRBV28 . TRBJ2-7 TRBD1
TGTGCCAGCAGCGCCTCAGGGTTCACGGAAGCTTTCTTT CASSASGFTEAFF TRBV9 . TRBJ1-1 .
TGTGCCAGCAGTGAAAACCTAGCGGGGGGTTACAATGAGCAGTTCTTC CASSENLAGGYNEQFF TRBV6-1 . TRBJ2-1 TRBD2
TGCAGCGTTGATAAGGGACAGGGGAGATATGGCTACACCTTC CSVDKGQGRYGYTF TRBV29-1 . TRBJ1-2 TRBD1
TGCAGTGCTAGTGCGACTAGCGGGACCGGCTGGGAGACCCAGTACTTC CSASATSGTGWETQYF TRBV20-1 . TRBJ2-5 TRBD2
TGTGCCAGCAGCCGAGCCGGGACTAACTACGAGCAGTACTTC CASSRAGTNYEQYF TRBV7-9 . TRBJ2-7 TRBD2
TGTGCCAGCAGCTCATCAACAGGGTCCCCGGGCTACACTGAAGCTTTCTTT CASSSSTGSPGYTEAFF TRBV7-8 . TRBJ1-1 .
TGCAGCGCAGGACTAAACTATGGCTACACCTTC CSAGLNYGYTF TRBV29-1 . TRBJ1-2 .
TGTGCCAGCAGTCCCAGGGGAAATAGCAATCAGCCCCAGCATTTT CASSPRGNSNQPQHF TRBV27 . TRBJ1-5 .
TGCGCCAGTTCCCAGGGGCTGTCAGCTTTCTTT CASSQGLSAFF TRBV10-1 . TRBJ1-1 .
TGTGCCAGCACGATTCCGGACAGGGGTAAGGATCAGCCCCAGCATTTT CASTIPDRGKDQPQHF TRBV3-1/TRBV3-2 . TRBJ1-5 TRBD1
TGTGCCAGCAGCGTAGGGGGAGAAAACTATGGCTACACCTTC CASSVGGENYGYTF TRBV9 . TRBJ1-2 .
TGTGCCAGCAGCGAACGGACTAGCGGGTTTACGCAGTATTTT CASSERTSGFTQYF TRBV7-2 . TRBJ2-3 TRBD2
TGTGCCACCAGCAGAGAGAGTCGACAGATGAACACTGAAGCTTTCTTT CATSRESRQMNTEAFF TRBV15 . TRBJ1-1 .
TGTGCCGGAAATAGCGGGGGGGCTGTGGAGACCCAGTACTTC CAGNSGGAVETQYF TRBV2 . TRBJ2-5 TRBD2
TGTGCCAGCAGTCCACAGGGGACGGAATCACCCCTCCACTTT CASSPQGTESPLHF TRBV2 few TRBJ1-6 TRBD1
TGCAGCGTTGACGGACAGTTGGCCGCCCCTTTCTTT CSVDGQLAAPFF TRBV29-1 . TRBJ1-1 .
TGTGCCAGCATGGTAGGGGAACCAGGACGGTATTTAGGCACTGAAGCTTTCTTT CASMVGEPGRYLGTEAFF TRBV2 . TRBJ1-1 .
TGTGCCAGTAGTACCGCGGGACAGGGAATCTATGGCTACACCTTC CASSTAGQGIYGYTF TRBV19 . TRBJ1-2 TRBD1
TGTGCCAGCAGCTTAGTTCGGGGGGGGCCGAATACGCAGTATTTT CASSLVRGGPNTQYF TRBV7-9 . TRBJ2-3 TRBD2
TGTGCCAGCAGTCCACACCCCTTCGAGCAGTACTTC CASSPHPFEQYF TRBV6-2/TRBV6-3 . TRBJ2-7 .
TGTGCCAGCAGCCGGGGGGGGAACACTGAAGCTTTCTTT CASSRGGNTEAFF TRBV7-2 . TRBJ1-1 .
TGTGCCAGCAGCCACGGACAGGGGAGCACATCTGAAGCTTTCTTT CASSHGQGSTSEAFF TRBV3-1/TRBV3-2 . TRBJ1-1 TRBD1